The rows below give T cell receptor beta chains drawn from one sample of a study of blood T cell repertoires in COVID-19. The data were produced by immunoSEQ multiplex PCR, yet TCRdb's version contains in-frame clones alone and is incomplete. The sample yields 200,000 or so clones, approximately 84% seen once. Material for sequencing was peripheral blood. The receptor source for this set is a man in his fifties or sixties who had recovered from COVID-19. Both conserved end residues are part of each CDR3. Fields, in order: D gene, CDR3 length, J gene, clone size, V gene, CDR3 DNA, CDR3 protein. D genes are given only for firm matches. Part of the rows lack a size; the others show once, few, many or a class for expanded clones.

TRBD1,13,TRBJ2-5,-,TRBV18,TGTGCCAGCTCACGGGGACAGCAAGAGACCCAGTACTTC,CASSRGQQETQYF
TRBD1,16,TRBJ1-1,-,TRBV3-1/TRBV3-2,TGTGCCAGCAGCCAGACCTCGTCGGACAGGGGCACTGAAGCTTTCTTT,CASSQTSSDRGTEAFF
-,15,TRBJ2-7,-,TRBV28,TGTGCCAGCAGTCCAGTGAGGTCAGGGCGCAACGAGCAGTACTTC,CASSPVRSGRNEQYF
TRBD1,13,TRBJ1-1,once,TRBV5-1,TGCGCCAGTGGACAGGAACCGAACACTGAAGCTTTCTTT,CASGQEPNTEAFF
TRBD2,18,TRBJ2-2,-,TRBV6-2/TRBV6-3,TGTGCCAGCAGTATCAAGGGACTAGCGGGAGTCGGCACCGGGGAGCTGTTTTTT,CASSIKGLAGVGTGELFF
TRBD2,16,TRBJ2-3,-,TRBV7-9,TGTGCCAGCAGCTTATGGTCTAGCGGAAGCACAGATACGCAGTATTTT,CASSLWSSGSTDTQYF
TRBD1,17,TRBJ2-2,-,TRBV5-5,TGTGCCAGCAGCGGCCGGGACAGGGGGCAACGAACCGGGGAGCTGTTTTTT,CASSGRDRGQRTGELFF
-,15,TRBJ1-6,few,TRBV6-1,TGTGCCAGCAGTGACATCAGTTCCTATAATTCACCCCTCCACTTT,CASSDISSYNSPLHF
-,15,TRBJ2-3,-,TRBV9,TGTGCCAGCAGCCCCCAAGGCAGGGGCACAGATACGCAGTATTTT,CASSPQGRGTDTQYF
TRBD1,17,TRBJ2-7,-,TRBV11-2,TGTGCCAGCAGCTTAGACTCGGGACAGGGGAGCTCCTACGAGCAGTACTTC,CASSLDSGQGSSYEQYF
-,13,TRBJ2-1,-,TRBV19,TGTGCCAGTAGCGATCGCGCCTACAATGAGCAGTTCTTC,CASSDRAYNEQFF
TRBD2,16,TRBJ2-1,-,TRBV7-9,TGTGCCAGCAGCTCCTTAGCGGGAGCCTCCTACAATGAGCAGTTCTTC,CASSSLAGASYNEQFF